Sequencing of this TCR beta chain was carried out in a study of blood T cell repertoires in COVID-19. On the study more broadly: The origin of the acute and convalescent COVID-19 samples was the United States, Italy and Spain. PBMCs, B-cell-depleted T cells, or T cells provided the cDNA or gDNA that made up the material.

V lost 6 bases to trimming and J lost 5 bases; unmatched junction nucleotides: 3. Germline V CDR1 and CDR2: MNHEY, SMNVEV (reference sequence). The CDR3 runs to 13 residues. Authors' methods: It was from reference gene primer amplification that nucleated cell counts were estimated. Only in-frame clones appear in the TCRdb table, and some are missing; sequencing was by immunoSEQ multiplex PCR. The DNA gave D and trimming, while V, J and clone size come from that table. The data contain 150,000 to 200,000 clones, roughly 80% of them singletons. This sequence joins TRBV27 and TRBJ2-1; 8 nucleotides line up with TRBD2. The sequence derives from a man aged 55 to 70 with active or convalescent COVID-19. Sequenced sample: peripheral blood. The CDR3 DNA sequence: TGTGCCAGCAGAGGGACTAGAAACAATGAGCAGTTCTTC. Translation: CASRGTRNNEQFF.